This T cell receptor beta chain emerged from a study of T-cell memory formation after mild COVID-19. On the study more broadly: For the most part, TCR clusters were specific to one donor. Findings of the study overall: Pre-infection memory held some responding clones, suggesting pre-existing cross-reactive T cells responded. Chiefly within CM and EM were the contracting CD4+ clones; CD8+ ones were within EMRA.

Comment on this clonotype: The target antigen is unknown.

TCR alpha and TCR beta cDNA libraries carrying sample barcodes and UMIs came from 5'RACE with constant-segment primers. TCRdb re-called the 5' RACE reads with MiXCR, one entry per CDR3 protein. The sample holds about 430,000 distinct CDR3 sequences; roughly 18% are singletons and the top ten take 20% to 25%. This CDR3 comprises 13 residues. Germline V gene data show CDR1 as SGHTA and CDR2 as FQGTGA. V gave up 2 bases and J gave up 3 bases, with 7 bases separating them. The sequence was obtained from a man aged 18 to 29 who had mild COVID-19 (a few samples of this study predate the infection). Cell type and time point are not known. The sequenced sample consisted of PBMCs or a T cell subset sorted from them (not recorded which). This chain connects TRBV7-3 to TRBJ1-2; unclear D gene. CDR3 nucleotide sequence: TGTGCCAGCAGCTTATTAGGGTACTATGGCTACACCTTC. It yields the protein CASSLLGYYGYTF.